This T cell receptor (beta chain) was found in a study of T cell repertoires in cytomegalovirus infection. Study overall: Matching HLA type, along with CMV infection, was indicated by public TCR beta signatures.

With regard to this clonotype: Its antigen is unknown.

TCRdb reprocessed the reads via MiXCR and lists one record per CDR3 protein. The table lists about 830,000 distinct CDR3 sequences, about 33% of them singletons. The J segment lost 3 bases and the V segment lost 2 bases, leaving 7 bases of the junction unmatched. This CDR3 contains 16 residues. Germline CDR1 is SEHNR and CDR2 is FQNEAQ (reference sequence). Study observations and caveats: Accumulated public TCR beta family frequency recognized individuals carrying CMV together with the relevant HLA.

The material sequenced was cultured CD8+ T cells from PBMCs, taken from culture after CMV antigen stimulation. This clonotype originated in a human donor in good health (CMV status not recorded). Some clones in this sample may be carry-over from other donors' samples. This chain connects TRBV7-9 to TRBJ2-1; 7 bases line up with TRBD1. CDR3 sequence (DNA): TGTGCCAGCAGCTTAACGACAGGGTTTCACTACAATGAGCAGTTCTTC. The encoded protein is CASSLTTGFHYNEQFF. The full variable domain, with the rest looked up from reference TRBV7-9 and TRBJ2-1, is DTGVSQNPRHKITKRGQNVTFRCDPISEHNRLYWYRQTLGQGPEFLTYFQNEAQLEKSRLLSDRFSAERPKGSFSTLEIQRTEQGDSAMYLCASSLTTGFHYNEQFFGPGTRLTVL.